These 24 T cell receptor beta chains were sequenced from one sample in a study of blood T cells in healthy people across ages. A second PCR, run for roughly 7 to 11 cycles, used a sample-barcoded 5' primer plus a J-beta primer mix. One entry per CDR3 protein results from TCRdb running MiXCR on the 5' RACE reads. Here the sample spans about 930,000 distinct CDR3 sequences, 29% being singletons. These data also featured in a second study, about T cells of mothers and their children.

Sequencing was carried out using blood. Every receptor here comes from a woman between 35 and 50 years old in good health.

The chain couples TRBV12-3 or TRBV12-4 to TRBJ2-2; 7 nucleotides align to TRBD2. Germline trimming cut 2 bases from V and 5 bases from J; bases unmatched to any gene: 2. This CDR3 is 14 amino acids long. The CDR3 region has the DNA TGTGCCAGCAGTTTACGGGGGGTGACCGGGGAGCTGTTTTTT. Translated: CASSLRGVTGELFF.

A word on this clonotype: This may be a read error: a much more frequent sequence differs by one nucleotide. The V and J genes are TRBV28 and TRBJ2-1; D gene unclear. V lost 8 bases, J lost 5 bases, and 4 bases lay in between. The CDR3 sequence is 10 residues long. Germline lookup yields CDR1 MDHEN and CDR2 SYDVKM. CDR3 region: CASSDNEQFF. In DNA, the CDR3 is TGTGCCAGCTCAGACAATGAGCAGTTCTTC.

The CDR3: CSAREGVRGYTF. CDR3 coding DNA: TGCAGTGCTAGAGAGGGGGTAAGAGGCTACACCTTC. The rearrangement links TRBV20-1 to TRBJ1-2, with D tentatively TRBD1 (5 bases). V was pared by 0 bases and J by 8 bases, with 10 bases between. The CDR3 is 12 amino acids. Germline CDR1 reads DFQATT; CDR2 reads SNEGSKA (reference sequence).

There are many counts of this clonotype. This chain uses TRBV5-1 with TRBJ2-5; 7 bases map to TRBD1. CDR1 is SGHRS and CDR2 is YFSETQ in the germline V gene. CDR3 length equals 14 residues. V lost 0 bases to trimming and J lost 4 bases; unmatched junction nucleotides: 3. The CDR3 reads CASSLVRQGETQYF. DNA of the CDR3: TGCGCCAGCAGCTTGGTTAGACAGGGAGAGACCCAGTACTTC.

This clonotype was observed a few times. CDR3 sequence reads: CASSLTPGHMNYGYTF. Written as DNA, the CDR3 is TGTGCCAGCAGCCTTACTCCGGGACACATGAACTATGGCTACACCTTC. The chain joins TRBV3-1 to TRBJ1-2; weak D call: TRBD1 (6 bases). V was trimmed by 4 bases and J by 2 bases, leaving 17 bases between them. The CDR3 consists of 16 residues. Germline-derived CDR1 and CDR2 are LGHDT and YNNKEL (reference sequence).

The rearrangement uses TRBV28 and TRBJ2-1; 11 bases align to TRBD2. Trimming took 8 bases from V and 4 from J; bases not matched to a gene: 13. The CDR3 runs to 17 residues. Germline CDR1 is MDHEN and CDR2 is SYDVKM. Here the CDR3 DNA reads TGTGCCAGCGCTATGACCCTAGCGGGAGGCGATTACAATGAGCAGTTCTTC. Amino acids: CASAMTLAGGDYNEQFF.

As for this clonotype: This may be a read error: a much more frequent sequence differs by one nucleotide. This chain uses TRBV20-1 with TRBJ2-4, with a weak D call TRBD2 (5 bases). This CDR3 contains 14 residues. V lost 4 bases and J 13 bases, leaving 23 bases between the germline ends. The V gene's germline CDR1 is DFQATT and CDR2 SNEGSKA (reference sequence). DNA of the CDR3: TGCAGTGCTACGGGATCCGCGGTAGGCAATGAGCAGTACTTC. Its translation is CSATGSAVGNEQYF.

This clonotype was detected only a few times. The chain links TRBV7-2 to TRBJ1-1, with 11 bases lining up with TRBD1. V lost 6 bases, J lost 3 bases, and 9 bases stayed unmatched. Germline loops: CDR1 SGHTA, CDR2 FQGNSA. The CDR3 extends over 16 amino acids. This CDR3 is CASSPLLGQGDTEAFF. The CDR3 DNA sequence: TGTGCCAGCAGTCCGTTATTGGGACAGGGGGACACTGAAGCTTTCTTT.

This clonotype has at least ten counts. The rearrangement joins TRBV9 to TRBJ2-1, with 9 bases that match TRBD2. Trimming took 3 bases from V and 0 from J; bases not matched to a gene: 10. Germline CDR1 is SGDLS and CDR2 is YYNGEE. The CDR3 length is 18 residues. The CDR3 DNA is TGTGCCAGCAGCGAGGGCGGGGGGGACCTCAACTCCTACAATGAGCAGTTCTTC. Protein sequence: CASSEGGGDLNSYNEQFF.

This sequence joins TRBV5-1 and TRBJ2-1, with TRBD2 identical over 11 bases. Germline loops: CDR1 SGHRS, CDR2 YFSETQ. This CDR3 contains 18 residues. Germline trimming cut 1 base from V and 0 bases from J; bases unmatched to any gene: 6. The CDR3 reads CASSLRVSGGGSYNEQFF. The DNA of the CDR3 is TGCGCCAGCAGCTTGAGGGTTAGCGGGGGGGGCTCCTACAATGAGCAGTTCTTC.

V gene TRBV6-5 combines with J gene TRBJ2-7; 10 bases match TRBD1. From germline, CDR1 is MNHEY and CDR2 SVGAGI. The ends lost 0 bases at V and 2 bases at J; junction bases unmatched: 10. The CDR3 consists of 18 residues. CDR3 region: CASSYSTGGGLITYEQYF. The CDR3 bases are TGTGCCAGCAGTTACTCGACAGGGGGCGGACTGATCACCTACGAGCAGTACTTC.

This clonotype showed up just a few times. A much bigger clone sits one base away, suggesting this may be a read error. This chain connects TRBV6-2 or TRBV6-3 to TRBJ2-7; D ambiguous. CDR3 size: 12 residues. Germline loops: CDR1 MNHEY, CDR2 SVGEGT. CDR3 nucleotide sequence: TGTGCCGGCAGTTACCCCATGTACGAGCAGTACTTC. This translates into CAGSYPMYEQYF.

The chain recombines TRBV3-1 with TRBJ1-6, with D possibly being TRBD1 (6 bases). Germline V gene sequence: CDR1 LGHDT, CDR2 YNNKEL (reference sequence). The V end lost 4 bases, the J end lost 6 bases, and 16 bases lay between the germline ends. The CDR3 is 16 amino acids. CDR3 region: CASSRLTGTSNSPLHF. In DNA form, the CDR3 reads TGTGCCAGCAGCCGGCTAACCGGGACAAGTAATTCACCCCTCCACTTT.

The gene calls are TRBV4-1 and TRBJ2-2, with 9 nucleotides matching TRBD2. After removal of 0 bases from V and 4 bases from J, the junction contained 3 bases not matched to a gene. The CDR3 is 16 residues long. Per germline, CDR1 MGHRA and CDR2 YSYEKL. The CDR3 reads CASSQDERGVTGELFF. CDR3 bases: TGCGCCAGCAGCCAAGATGAGCGGGGGGTCACCGGGGAGCTGTTTTTT.

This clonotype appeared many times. The CDR3 region has the DNA TGTGCCAGCAGTTACAACAGGGACTATGGCTACACCTTC. Residues: CASSYNRDYGYTF. The rearrangement joins TRBV6-2 or TRBV6-3 to TRBJ1-2; D is perhaps TRBD1 (6 bases). Germline lookup yields CDR1 MNHEY and CDR2 SVGEGT. This CDR3 has 13 residues. The V gene lost 2 bases and the J gene lost 3 bases, with 7 bases spanning the gap.

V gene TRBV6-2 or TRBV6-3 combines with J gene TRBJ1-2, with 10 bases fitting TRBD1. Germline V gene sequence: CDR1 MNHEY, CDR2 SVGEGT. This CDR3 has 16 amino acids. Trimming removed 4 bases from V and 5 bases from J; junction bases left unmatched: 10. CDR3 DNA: TGTGCCAGCAGTTCATTAGACCCGGGACAGGGGTATGGCTACACCTTC. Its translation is CASSSLDPGQGYGYTF.

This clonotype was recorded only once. This CDR3 reads CASSLRGRSDRGREKLFF. The CDR3 DNA reads TGCGCCAGCAGCCTCCGGGGACGGTCGGACAGGGGTCGAGAAAAACTGTTTTTT. The chain employs TRBV5-1 and TRBJ1-4, with TRBD1 matching over 9 bases. The V gene's germline CDR1 is SGHRS and CDR2 YFSETQ. Germline trimming cut 4 bases from V and 8 bases from J; bases unmatched to any gene: 18. This CDR3 has 18 residues.

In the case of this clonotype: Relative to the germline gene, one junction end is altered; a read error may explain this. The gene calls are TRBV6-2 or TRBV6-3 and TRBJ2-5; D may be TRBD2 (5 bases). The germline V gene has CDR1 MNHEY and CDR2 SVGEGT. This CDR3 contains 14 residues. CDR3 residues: CASSYGRPGETRYF. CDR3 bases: TGTGCCAGCAGTTACGGTCGCCCCGGGGAGACCCGGTACTTC.

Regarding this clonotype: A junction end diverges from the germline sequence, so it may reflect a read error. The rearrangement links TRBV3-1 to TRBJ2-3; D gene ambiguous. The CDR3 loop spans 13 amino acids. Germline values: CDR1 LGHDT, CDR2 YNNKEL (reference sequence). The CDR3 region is CASSQGNGDTRYF. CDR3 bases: TGTGCCAGCAGCCAAGGGAATGGAGATACGCGGTATTTT.

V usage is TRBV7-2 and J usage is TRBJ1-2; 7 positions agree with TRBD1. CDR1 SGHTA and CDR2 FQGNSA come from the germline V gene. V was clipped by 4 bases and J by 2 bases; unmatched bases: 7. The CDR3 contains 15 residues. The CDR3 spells CASSSRGTVNYGYTF. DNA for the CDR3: TGTGCCAGCAGCTCCCGTGGGACAGTCAACTATGGCTACACCTTC.

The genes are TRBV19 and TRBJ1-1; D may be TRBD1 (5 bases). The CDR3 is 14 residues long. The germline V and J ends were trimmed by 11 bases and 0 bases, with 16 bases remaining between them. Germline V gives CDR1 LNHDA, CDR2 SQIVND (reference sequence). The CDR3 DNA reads TGTGCCTCCCAGGGTCTGGGGTTGAACACTGAAGCTTTCTTT. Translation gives CASQGLGLNTEAFF.

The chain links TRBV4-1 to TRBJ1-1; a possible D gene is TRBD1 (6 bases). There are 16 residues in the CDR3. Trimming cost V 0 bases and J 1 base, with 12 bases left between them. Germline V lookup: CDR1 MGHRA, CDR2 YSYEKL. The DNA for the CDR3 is TGCGCCAGCAGCCAAGATAGGGGGGGCTGGAACACTGAAGCTTTCTTT. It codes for CASSQDRGGWNTEAFF.

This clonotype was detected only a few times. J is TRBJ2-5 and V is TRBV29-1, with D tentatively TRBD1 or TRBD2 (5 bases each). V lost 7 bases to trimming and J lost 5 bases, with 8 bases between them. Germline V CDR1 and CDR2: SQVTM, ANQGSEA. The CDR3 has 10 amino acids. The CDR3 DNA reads TGCAGCGCCGAGGGGGAGACCCAGTACTTC. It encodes CSAEGETQYF.

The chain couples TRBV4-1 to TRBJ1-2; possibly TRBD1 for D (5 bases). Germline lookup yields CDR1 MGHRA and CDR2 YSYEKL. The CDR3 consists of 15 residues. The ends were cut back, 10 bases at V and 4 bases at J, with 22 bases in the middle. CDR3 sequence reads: CANRLDRGALYGYTF. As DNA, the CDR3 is TGCGCCAACAGACTAGACAGAGGAGCCCTCTATGGCTACACCTTC.